This TCR beta chain was found in a study of monozygotic twins with inflammatory bowel disease. Study-level findings and limits: A reduction in TCRbeta diversity (inverse Simpson) was seen in IBD patients relative to healthy co-twins.

The CDR3 covers 14 residues. Per the germline V gene, CDR1 is KGHSH and CDR2 is LQKENI. Regarding this clonotype: Its target is unknown.

UMIs incorporating a 6-nucleotide sample barcode were appended by means of template switching. Reprocessing the 5' RACE reads, TCRdb reports a single entry for every CDR3 protein and omits DNA. This sample's table has over 350,000 distinct CDR3 sequences. The TCR originated in a human donor with ulcerative colitis or Crohn's disease, or a healthy co-twin of an affected twin (not recorded which). The chain recombines TRBV18 with TRBJ2-5; TCRdb returns TRBD2, unconfirmable since there is no DNA. Sequencing was performed on blood. CDR3 in amino acids: CASSLGLAKETQYF.